What follows is one T cell receptor beta chain and its context. Its antigen is still unknown. These data are taken from a study of long-term antiretroviral therapy in people with HIV. The study's findings and limits: Older ART regimens were possibly in use when the blood was collected between about 2004 and 2018. Control repertoires displayed wider CDR3 length ranges than the HIV repertoires.

Runs used v3.0 of the immunoSEQ assay and were done at survey level. TCRdb keeps only in-frame clones here, not all; method: immunoSEQ multiplex PCR. The sample gives more than 20,000 clones, 81% of which show up once; about 5% is in the top ten. Trimming removed 3 bases from V and 5 bases from J; junction bases left unmatched: 2. The CDR3 loop spans 13 amino acids. The germline CDR1 and CDR2 sequences are MNHEY and SMNVEV (reference sequence). Every HIV-positive participant received treatment in the United States. This clonotype was sampled from a man aged 30 to 39 with HIV. The rearrangement joins TRBV27 to TRBJ2-7; 9 nucleotides agree with TRBD1. The sample here was unsorted PBMCs, taken 4.4 years after starting antiretroviral therapy. The CDR3 region has the DNA TGTGCCAGCAGTTTGGGACAGGGCCACGAGCAGTACTTC. This gives the protein CASSLGQGHEQYF.